The 14 T cell receptor beta chains below come from one sample, sequenced in a study of T cell responses to AZD1222 COVID-19 vaccine. Data came from immunoSEQ multiplex PCR; TCRdb stores just in-frame clones and leaves some out. The sample lists roughly 150,000 clones, roughly 91% occurring once. The sample here was peripheral blood, taken on day 0 of AZD1222 vaccination. The receptors derive from an adult in good health.

The J gene is TRBJ2-5, the V gene TRBV7-3; TRBD1 matches 8 bases. V gave up 2 bases and J gave up 4 bases; unmatched junction bases: 6. The length of the CDR3 is 15 residues. Germline assignment: CDR1 SGHTA and CDR2 FQGTGA. The DNA for the CDR3 is TGTGCCAGCAGCTTATCAGGGGGCGAGTTAGAGACCCAGTACTTC. Amino acids: CASSLSGGELETQYF.

The genes are TRBV7-9 and TRBJ1-5; maybe TRBD1 (5 bases). CDR3 length: 18 residues. Germline V CDR1 and CDR2: SEHNR, FQNEAQ (reference sequence). Trimming took 5 bases from V and 2 from J, leaving 22 bases between them. CDR3 bases: TGTGCCAGCAGCCCGGGGGAGGGGTATAGTCGCGGCAATCAGCCCCAGCATTTT. Translation: CASSPGEGYSRGNQPQHF.

J is TRBJ1-3 and V is TRBV19, with 8 bases matching TRBD1. The junction had 6 bases not matched to a gene; V was cut back by 8 bases and J by 3 bases. Germline values: CDR1 LNHDA, CDR2 SQIVND (reference sequence). CDR3 length: 14 residues. CDR3 region: CASSDRGGGNTIYF. For the CDR3, the DNA is TGTGCCAGTTCCGACAGGGGAGGTGGAAACACCATATATTTT.

The chain employs TRBV10-1 and TRBJ2-3; D remains ambiguous. Between the trimmed V and J ends, which lost 0 bases and 1 base, there was a span of 11 bases. From germline, CDR1 is WNHNN and CDR2 SYGVQD (reference sequence). This CDR3 has 16 amino acids. The CDR3 DNA reads as TGCGCCAGCAGTGAGTCTGTAGGCTCACGCACAGATACGCAGTATTTT. This translates into CASSESVGSRTDTQYF.

This rearrangement joins TRBV10-1 to TRBJ1-1, with 9 bases identical to TRBD1. Germline V gene sequence: CDR1 WNHNN, CDR2 SYGVQD (reference sequence). V was clipped by 0 bases and J by 1 base; unmatched bases: 9. This CDR3 has 18 residues. The CDR3 here is CASSESRGQGPKNTEAFF. The CDR3 DNA is TGCGCCAGCAGTGAGTCGAGGGGACAGGGTCCTAAGAACACTGAAGCTTTCTTT.

This clone was found once. The rearrangement links TRBV9 to TRBJ2-7; D gene unclear. Germline CDR1 is SGDLS and CDR2 is YYNGEE. V was pared by 0 bases and J by 2 bases, with 9 bases between. The CDR3 is 14 residues long. For the CDR3, the DNA is TGTGCCAGCAGCGTAGGGTCAGATGCCTACGAGCAGTACTTC. It codes for CASSVGSDAYEQYF.

In this sample, this clone turned up a few times. The J gene is TRBJ1-2, the V gene TRBV5-1; D gene uncertain. CDR1 and CDR2 (germline): SGHRS, YFSETQ. Trimming took 4 bases from V and 7 from J, leaving 17 bases between them. This CDR3 is built from 14 residues. The CDR3 coding sequence is TGCGCCAGCAGCCTCGACATCGGTTTGGGTGGCTACACCTTC. It specifies CASSLDIGLGGYTF.

CDR3 amino acids: CASSPAPGQITYEQYF. CDR3 bases: TGTGCCAGCAGCCCGGCCCCGGGACAGATAACCTACGAGCAGTACTTC. The chain uses TRBV5-4 and TRBJ2-7; TRBD1 matches at 7 bases. J was trimmed by 2 bases and V by 4 bases; bases with no gene match: 12. This CDR3 region has 16 residues. Germline lookup yields CDR1 SGHNT and CDR2 YYREEE (reference sequence).

This chain joins TRBV7-2 and TRBJ1-1, with D possibly matching TRBD1 (5 bases). This CDR3 comprises 15 residues. Germline V gene sequence: CDR1 SGHTA, CDR2 FQGNSA. V lost 5 bases and J 10 bases, leaving 23 bases between the germline ends. Here the CDR3 DNA reads TGTGCCAGCAGCCCGCAATCGATGGGGTCTGGGGGAGCTTTCTTT. Residues: CASSPQSMGSGGAFF.

This rearrangement joins TRBV7-9 to TRBJ2-2; tentatively, D is TRBD1 (6 bases). The CDR3 extends over 13 amino acids. Trimming removed 3 bases from V and 9 bases from J, with 11 bases in between. Germline CDR1 SEHNR, CDR2 FQNEAQ (reference sequence). DNA for the CDR3: TGTGCCAGCAGCTTTCCAGGGGAAAGGGAGCTGTTTTTT. It codes for CASSFPGERELFF.

The rearrangement links TRBV7-3 to TRBJ2-2, with TRBD2 matching 8 bases. V lost 4 bases to trimming and J lost 2 bases; unmatched junction nucleotides: 3. Germline loops: CDR1 SGHTA, CDR2 FQGTGA. This CDR3 region has 15 residues. DNA of the CDR3: TGTGCCAGCAGCTCTAGCGGGCAAAACACCGGGGAGCTGTTTTTT. This translates into CASSSSGQNTGELFF.

The chain links TRBV2 to TRBJ1-3; a possible D gene is TRBD1 (5 bases). This CDR3 is built from 15 residues. From germline, CDR1 is SNHLY and CDR2 FYNNEI. With 1 base removed from V and 4 bases from J, the gap between germline ends came to 11 bases. CDR3 coding DNA: TGTGCCAGCAGTGAAGTGGGACTCAAAGGAAACACCATATATTTT. It translates to CASSEVGLKGNTIYF.

The chain employs TRBV2 and TRBJ2-7; 12 bases are a match to TRBD2. The CDR3 totals 14 residues. V lost 10 bases to trimming and J lost 3 bases; unmatched junction nucleotides: 7. Germline-derived CDR1 and CDR2 are SNHLY and FYNNEI. The CDR3 DNA reads as TGTGCCATCCAAGAGGGACTAGCGGGCTACGAGCAGTACTTC. Its protein product is CAIQEGLAGYEQYF.

The J gene is TRBJ2-3, the V gene TRBV6-2 or TRBV6-3, with D unresolved. Trimming pared 6 bases from V and 6 bases from J, leaving 16 bases between. Germline V gene lookup returns CDR1 MNHEY and CDR2 SVGEGT. The CDR3 extends over 14 amino acids. CDR3 nucleotide sequence: TGTGCCAGCAGCCCCCTCGGAGTTAGGGATACGCAGTATTTT. Residues: CASSPLGVRDTQYF.